This T cell receptor (beta chain) appears in the sequencing data of a study of regulatory T cells in long-lasting Graves disease. Study observations and caveats: With approximately 2,800 shared public clonotypes, persistent patients exceeded new patients, who shared over 950. Persistent Graves' cases showed lower TCR diversity than newly diagnosed cases. Possibly, too few samples lowered accuracy.

CDR3-region Arm-PCR and iRepertoire HTBI primers produced the TCR beta libraries. TCRdb reprocessed the multiplex PCR reads via MiXCR and lists one record per CDR3 protein. The sample lists roughly 440,000 distinct CDR3 sequences, roughly 17% occurring once. As to time point: newly diagnosed GD, antithyroid drugs for less than 3 months. RNA from PBMCs was the source of the TCR library. Germline lookup yields CDR1 SGHVS and CDR2 FQNEAQ. Trimming removed 3 bases from V and 2 bases from J; junction bases left unmatched: 6. The length of the CDR3 is 16 residues. This clonotype was seen ten or more times. Its antigen is unidentified. These data also featured in a second study, about T cells in Graves' hyperthyroidism and ophthalmopathy. From that second work: Researchers ran a first-round RT-PCR on the TCR CDR3 using the HTBI primer set.

The J gene is TRBJ2-3, the V gene TRBV7-8, with 9 bases that match TRBD1. This sample comprised peripheral blood mononuclear cells (PBMCs), obtained at new diagnosis, from a patient treated with antithyroid drugs. This clonotype was obtained from a woman younger than 30 with Graves disease. Here the CDR3 DNA reads TGTGCCAGCAGCTTGAGCCGGGACAGGGTCACAGATACGCAGTATTTT. Encoded protein: CASSLSRDRVTDTQYF.